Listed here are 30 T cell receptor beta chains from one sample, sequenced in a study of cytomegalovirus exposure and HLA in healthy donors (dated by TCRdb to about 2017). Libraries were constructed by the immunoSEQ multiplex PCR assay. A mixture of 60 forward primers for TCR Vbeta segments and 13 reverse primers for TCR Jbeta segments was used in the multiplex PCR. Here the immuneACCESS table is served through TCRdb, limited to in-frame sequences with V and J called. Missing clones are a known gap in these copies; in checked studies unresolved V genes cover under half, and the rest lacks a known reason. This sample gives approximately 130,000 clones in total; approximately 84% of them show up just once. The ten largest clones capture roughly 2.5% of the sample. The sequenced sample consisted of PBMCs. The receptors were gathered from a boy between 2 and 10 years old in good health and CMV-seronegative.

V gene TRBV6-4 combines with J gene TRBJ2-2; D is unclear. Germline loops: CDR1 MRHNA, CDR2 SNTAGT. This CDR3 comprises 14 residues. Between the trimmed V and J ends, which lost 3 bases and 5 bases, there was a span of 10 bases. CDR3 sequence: CASSDVSWTGELFF. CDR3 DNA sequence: TGTGCCAGCAGTGATGTTAGCTGGACCGGGGAGCTGTTTTTT.

This CDR3 is CASSSNRAGYTF. The CDR3 nucleotides are TGTGCCAGCAGTTCCAACAGGGCTGGCTACACCTTC. The rearrangement uses TRBV27 and TRBJ1-2; tentatively, D is TRBD1 (6 bases). The germline V gene has CDR1 MNHEY and CDR2 SMNVEV (reference sequence). The CDR3 runs to 12 residues. The V gene lost 4 bases and the J gene lost 7 bases, with 10 bases spanning the gap.

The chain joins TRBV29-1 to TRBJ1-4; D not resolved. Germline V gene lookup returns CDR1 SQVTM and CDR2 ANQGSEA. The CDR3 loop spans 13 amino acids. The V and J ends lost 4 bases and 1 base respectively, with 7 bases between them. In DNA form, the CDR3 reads TGCAGCGTTGGAGGGCTAACTAATGAAAAACTGTTTTTT. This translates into CSVGGLTNEKLFF.

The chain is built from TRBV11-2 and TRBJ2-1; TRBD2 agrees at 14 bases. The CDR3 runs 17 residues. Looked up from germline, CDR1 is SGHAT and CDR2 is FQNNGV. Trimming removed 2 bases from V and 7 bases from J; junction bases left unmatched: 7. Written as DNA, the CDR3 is TGTGCCAGCAGCTTAATTCTGGGACTAGCGGGAGTGAATGAGCAGTTCTTC. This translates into CASSLILGLAGVNEQFF. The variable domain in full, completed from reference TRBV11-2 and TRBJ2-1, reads EAGVAQSPRYKIIEKRQSVAFWCNPISGHATLYWYQQILGQGPKLLIQFQNNGVVDDSQLPKDRFSAERLKGVDSTLKIQPAKLEDSAVYLCASSLILGLAGVNEQFFGPGTRLTVL.

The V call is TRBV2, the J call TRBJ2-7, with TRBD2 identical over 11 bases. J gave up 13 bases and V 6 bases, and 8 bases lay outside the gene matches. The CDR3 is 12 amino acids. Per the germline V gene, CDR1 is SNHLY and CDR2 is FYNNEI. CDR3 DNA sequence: TGTGCCAGCAGCCTAGCGGGAGGTCCTAGTTACGTC. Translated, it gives CASSLAGGPSYV.

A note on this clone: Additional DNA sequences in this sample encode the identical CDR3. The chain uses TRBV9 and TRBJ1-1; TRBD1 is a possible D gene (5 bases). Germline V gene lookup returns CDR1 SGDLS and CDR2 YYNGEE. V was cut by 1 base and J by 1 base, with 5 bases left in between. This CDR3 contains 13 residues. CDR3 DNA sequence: TGTGCCAGCAGCGTAACAGGGAACACTGAAGCTTTCTTT. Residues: CASSVTGNTEAFF.

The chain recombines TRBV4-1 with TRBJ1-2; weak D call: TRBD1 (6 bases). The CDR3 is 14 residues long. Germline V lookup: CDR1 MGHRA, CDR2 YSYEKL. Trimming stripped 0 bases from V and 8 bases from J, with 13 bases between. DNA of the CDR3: TGCGCCAGCAGCCAAGATGCGAGGGGGTACGGCTACACCTTC. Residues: CASSQDARGYGYTF.

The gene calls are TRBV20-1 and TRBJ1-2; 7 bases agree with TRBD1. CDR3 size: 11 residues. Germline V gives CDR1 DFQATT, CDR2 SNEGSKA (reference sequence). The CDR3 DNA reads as TGCAATCTACAGGGGCACTATGGCTACACCTTC. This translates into CNLQGHYGYTF.

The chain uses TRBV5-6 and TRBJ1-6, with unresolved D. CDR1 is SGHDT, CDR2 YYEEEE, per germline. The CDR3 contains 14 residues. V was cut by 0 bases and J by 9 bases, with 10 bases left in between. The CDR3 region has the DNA TGTGCCAGCAGCTTGGAGCAGGAAGGTTCACCCCTCCACTTT. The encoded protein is CASSLEQEGSPLHF.

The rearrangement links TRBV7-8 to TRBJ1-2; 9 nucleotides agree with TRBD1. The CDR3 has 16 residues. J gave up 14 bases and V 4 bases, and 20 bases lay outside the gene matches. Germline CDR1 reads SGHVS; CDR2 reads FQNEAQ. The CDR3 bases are TGTGCCAGCAGCTATACCTCCGGGACAGGGATTCCCTCGAGGACCTTC. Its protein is CASSYTSGTGIPSRTF.

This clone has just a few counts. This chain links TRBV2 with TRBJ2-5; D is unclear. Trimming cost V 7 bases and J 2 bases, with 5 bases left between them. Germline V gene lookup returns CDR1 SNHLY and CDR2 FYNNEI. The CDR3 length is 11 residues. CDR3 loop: CASNLQETQYF. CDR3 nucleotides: TGTGCCAGCAACTTGCAAGAGACCCAGTACTTC.

This CDR3 reads CASSLLWGESSYNEQFF. The CDR3 region has the DNA TGCGCCAGCAGCCTCCTCTGGGGGGAAAGCTCCTACAATGAGCAGTTCTTC. This chain uses TRBV4-3 with TRBJ2-1; D might be TRBD2 (6 bases). V was clipped by 4 bases and J by 0 bases, with 16 bases between them. Germline V lookup: CDR1 LGHNA, CDR2 YSLEER. The CDR3 consists of 17 residues.

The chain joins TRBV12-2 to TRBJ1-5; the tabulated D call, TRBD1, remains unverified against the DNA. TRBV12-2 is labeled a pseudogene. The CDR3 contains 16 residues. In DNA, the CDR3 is TGTGCAAGTCGCTTAGTCAGTGTTCCTAGCAATCAGCCCCAGCATTTT. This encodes CASRLVSVPSNQPQHF.

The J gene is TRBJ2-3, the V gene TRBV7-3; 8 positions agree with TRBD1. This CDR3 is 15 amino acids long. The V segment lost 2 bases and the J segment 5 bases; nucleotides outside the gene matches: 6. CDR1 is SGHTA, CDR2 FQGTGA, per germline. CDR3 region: CASSLPDRAKDTQYF. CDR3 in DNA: TGTGCCAGCAGCTTACCGGACAGGGCGAAAGATACGCAGTATTTT.

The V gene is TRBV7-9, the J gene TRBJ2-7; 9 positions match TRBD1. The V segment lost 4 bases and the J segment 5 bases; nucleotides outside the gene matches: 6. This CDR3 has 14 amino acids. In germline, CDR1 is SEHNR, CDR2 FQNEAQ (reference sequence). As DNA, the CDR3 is TGTGCCAGCAGCTCGGGGACAGGGAACGACGAGCAGTACTTC. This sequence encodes CASSSGTGNDEQYF.

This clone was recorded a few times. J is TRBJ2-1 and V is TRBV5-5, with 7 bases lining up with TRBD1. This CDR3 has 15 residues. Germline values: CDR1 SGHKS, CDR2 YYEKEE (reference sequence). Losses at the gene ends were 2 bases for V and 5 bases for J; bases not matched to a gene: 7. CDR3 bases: TGTGCCAGCAGCTTAGAGGGACAGCTCAACAATGAGCAGTTCTTC. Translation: CASSLEGQLNNEQFF.

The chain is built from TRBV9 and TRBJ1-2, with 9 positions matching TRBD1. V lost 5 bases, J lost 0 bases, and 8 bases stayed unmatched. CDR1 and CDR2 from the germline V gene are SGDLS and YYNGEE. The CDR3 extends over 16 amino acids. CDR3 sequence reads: CASRPGTGLTNYGYTF. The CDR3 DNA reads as TGTGCCAGCAGGCCGGGGACAGGGCTAACTAACTATGGCTACACCTTC.

The CDR3 DNA reads TGCGCCAGCAGCGAACCACAGGGAATCGATGAGCAGTTCTTC. This gives the protein CASSEPQGIDEQFF. V usage is TRBV5-1 and J usage is TRBJ2-1; possible D gene TRBD1, 6 bases. CDR1 and CDR2 (germline): SGHRS, YFSETQ. The length of the CDR3 is 14 residues. Between the trimmed V and J ends, which lost 4 bases and 8 bases, there was a span of 16 bases.

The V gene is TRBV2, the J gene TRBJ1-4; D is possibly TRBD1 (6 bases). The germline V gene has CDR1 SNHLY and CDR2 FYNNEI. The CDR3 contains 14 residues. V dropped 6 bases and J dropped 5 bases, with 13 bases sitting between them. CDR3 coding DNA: TGTGCCAGCAGAGGGGGGGGCCGGAATGAAAAACTGTTTTTT. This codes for CASRGGGRNEKLFF.

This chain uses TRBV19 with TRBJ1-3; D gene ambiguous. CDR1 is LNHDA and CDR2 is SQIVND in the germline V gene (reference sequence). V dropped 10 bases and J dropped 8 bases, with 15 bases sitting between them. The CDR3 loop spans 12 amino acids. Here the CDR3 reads CATRSPGDTIYF. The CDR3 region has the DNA TGTGCCACCCGGTCCCCGGGAGACACCATATATTTT.

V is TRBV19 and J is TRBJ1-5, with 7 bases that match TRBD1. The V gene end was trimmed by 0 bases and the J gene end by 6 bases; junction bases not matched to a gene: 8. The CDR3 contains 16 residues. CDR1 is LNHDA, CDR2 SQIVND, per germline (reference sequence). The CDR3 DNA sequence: TGTGCCAGTAGTATAGATCGTCACAGGGGAGTTCAGCCCCAGCATTTT. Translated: CASSIDRHRGVQPQHF.

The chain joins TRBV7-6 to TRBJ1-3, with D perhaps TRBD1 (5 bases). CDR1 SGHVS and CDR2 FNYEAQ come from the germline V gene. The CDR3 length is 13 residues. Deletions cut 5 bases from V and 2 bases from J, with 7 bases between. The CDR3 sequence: CASSPGTGNTIYF. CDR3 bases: TGTGCCAGCAGCCCAGGGACTGGAAACACCATATATTTT. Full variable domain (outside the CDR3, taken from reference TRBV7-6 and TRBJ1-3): GAGVSQSPRYKVTKRGQDVALRCDPISGHVSLYWYRQALGQGPEFLTYFNYEAQQDKSGLPNDRFSAERPEGSISTLTIQRTEQRDSAMYRCASSPGTGNTIYFGEGSWLTVV.

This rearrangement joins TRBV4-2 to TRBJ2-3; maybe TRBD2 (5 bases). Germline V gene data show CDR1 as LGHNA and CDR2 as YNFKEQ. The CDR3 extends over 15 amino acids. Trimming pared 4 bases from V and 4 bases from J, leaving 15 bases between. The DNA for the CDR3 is TGTGCCAGCAGCCCCAAAATACTAGTGGCAGATACGCAGTATTTT. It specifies CASSPKILVADTQYF.

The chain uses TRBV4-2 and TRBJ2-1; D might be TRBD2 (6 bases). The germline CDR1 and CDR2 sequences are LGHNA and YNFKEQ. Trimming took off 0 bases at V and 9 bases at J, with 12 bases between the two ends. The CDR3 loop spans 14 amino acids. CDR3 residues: CASSQELAWVEQFF. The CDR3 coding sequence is TGTGCCAGCAGCCAAGAGCTAGCGTGGGTTGAGCAGTTCTTC.

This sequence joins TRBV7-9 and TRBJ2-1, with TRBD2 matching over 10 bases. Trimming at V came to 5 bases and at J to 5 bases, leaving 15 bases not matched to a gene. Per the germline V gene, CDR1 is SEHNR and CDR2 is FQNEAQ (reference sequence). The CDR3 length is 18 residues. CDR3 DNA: TGTGCCAGCAGCGCCCCTAATACGCTAGCGGGGGTAGACAATGAGCAGTTCTTC. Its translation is CASSAPNTLAGVDNEQFF.

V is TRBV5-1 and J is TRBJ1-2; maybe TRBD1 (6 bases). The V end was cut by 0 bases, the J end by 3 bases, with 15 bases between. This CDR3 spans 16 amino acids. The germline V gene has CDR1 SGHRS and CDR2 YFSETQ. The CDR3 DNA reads TGCGCCAGCAGCTTGGTGGGGGGGGCGTTGGACTATGGCTACACCTTC. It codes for CASSLVGGALDYGYTF.

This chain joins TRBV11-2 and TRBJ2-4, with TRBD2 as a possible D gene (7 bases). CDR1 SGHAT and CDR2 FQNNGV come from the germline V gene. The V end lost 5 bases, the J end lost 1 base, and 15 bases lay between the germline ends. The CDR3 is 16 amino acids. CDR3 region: CASSPRGGPAKNIQYF. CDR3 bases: TGTGCCAGCAGCCCAAGGGGGGGGCCGGCCAAAAACATTCAGTACTTC.

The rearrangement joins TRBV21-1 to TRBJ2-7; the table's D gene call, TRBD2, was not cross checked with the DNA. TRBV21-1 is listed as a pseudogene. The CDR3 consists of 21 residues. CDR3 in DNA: TGTGCCAGCAGCAGGAATACCGGGACTAGCGGGTTCGAGATGTTTTCCTACGAGCAGTACGTC. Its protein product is CASSRNTGTSGFEMFSYEQYV.

As DNA, the CDR3 is TGTGCCAGCAGCTTGTCGGGGGGGCGAGAGACCCAGTACTTC. Translated, it gives CASSLSGGRETQYF. The rearrangement links TRBV5-4 to TRBJ2-5; TRBD2 matches at 8 bases. The CDR3 contains 14 residues. With 1 base clipped from V and 4 bases from J, the junction kept 3 bases outside the gene matches. The germline CDR1 and CDR2 sequences are SGHNT and YYREEE (reference sequence).

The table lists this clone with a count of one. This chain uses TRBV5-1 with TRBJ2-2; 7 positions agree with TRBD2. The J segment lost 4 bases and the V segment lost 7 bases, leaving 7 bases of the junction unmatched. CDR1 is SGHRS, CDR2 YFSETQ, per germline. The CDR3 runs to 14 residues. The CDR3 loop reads CASGPGGGTGELFF. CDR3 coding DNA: TGCGCCAGCGGCCCCGGCGGGGGCACCGGGGAGCTGTTTTTT. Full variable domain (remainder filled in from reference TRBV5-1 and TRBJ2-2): KAGVTQTPRYLIKTRGQQVTLSCSPISGHRSVSWYQQTPGQGLQFLFEYFSETQRNKGNFPGRFSGRQFSNSRSEMNVSTLELGDSALYLCASGPGGGTGELFFGEGSRLTVL.